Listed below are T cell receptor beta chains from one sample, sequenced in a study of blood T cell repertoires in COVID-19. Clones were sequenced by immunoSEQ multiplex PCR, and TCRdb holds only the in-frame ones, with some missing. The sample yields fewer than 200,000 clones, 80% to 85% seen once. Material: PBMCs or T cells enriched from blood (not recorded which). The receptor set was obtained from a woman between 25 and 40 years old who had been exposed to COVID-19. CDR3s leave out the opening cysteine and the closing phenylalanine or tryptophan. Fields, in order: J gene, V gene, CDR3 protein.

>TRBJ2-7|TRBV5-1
ASSLISGTGGRVQY
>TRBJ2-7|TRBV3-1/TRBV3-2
ASSQVPGGSYEQY
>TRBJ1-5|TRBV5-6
ASNLGTDQPQH
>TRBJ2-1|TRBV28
ASSSGGAGHNEQF
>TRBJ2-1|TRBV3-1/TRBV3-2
ASSQDVAGREQF
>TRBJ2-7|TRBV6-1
ASSEGGQGYRQY
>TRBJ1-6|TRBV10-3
AITETGSRSPLH
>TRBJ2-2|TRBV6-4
ASSEIRGGHTGELF
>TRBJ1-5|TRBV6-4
ASREDRGNNQPQH
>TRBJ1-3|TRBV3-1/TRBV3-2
ASSQDRPALGNTIY
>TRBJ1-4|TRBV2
ASRAGPGNEKLF
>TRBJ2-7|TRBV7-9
ASGGDGLYEQY
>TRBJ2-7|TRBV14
ASSDLRQGATYEQY
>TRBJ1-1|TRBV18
ASSPLQVRTEAF
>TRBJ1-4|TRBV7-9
ASSPLVGETNEKLF
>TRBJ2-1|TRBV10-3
AISEPPGTSGVPYNEQF
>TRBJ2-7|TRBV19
ASSARDRGLSEQY
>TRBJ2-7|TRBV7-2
ASSSPGLSHYEQY
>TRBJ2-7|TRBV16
ASSQHVGSGSYEQY
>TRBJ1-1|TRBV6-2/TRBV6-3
ASSYAYLDSRNTEAF
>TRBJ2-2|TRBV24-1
ATSRNTGELF
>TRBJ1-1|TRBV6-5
AVRGTRGLDTEAF
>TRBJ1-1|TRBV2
ASTEELTGVPEAF
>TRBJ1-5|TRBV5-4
ASSRDSLGPQH
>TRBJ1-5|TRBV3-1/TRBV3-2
ASSQDINQPQH